This TCR beta chain originates from a study of control samples from healthy donors and cancer patients. The CDR3 sequence is 13 residues long. Per germline, CDR1 MNHEY and CDR2 SMNVEV (reference sequence). V lost 8 bases to trimming and J lost 3 bases, with 12 bases between them. TCRdb's copy holds only in-frame clones and misses some; the assay was immunoSEQ multiplex PCR. This sample has about 97,000 clones, with approximately 90% found just once. Sequencing was performed on blood. The sequence came from a man aged 25-45 years in good health. The chain has TRBV27 and TRBJ2-3; D is unresolved. The CDR3 protein is CASGPRRTDTQYF. The CDR3, as DNA: TGTGCCAGCGGTCCTAGGCGGACAGATACGCAGTATTTT.